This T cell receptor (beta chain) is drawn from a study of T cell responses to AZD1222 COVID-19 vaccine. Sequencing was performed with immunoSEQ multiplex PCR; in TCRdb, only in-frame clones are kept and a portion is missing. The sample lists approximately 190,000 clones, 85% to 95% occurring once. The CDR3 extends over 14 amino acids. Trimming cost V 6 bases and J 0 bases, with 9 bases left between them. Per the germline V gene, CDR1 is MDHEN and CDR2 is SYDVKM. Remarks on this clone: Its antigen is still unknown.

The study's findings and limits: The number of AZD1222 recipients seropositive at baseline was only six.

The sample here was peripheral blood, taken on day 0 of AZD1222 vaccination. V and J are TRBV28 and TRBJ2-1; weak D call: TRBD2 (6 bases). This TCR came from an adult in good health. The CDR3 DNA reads TGTGCCAGCAGCGGGGGAAGCTCCTACAATGAGCAGTTCTTC. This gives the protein CASSGGSSYNEQFF.